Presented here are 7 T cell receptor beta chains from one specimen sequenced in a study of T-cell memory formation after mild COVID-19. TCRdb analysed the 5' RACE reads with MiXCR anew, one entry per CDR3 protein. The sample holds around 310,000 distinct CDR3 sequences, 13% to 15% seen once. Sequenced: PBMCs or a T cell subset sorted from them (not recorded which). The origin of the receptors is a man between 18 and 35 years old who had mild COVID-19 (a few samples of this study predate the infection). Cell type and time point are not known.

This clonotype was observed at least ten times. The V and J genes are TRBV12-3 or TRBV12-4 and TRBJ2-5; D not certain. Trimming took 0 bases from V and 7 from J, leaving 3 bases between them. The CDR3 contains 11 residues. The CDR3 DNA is TGTGCCAGCAGTTTAGCTGGGACCCAGTACTTC. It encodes CASSLAGTQYF.

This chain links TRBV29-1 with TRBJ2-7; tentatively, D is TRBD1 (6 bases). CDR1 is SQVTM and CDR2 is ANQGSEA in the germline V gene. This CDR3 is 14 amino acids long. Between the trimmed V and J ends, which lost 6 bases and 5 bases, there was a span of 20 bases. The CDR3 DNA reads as TGCAGCGTGGCCACAGGGTTTAGTTATCACGAGCAGTACTTC. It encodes CSVATGFSYHEQYF.

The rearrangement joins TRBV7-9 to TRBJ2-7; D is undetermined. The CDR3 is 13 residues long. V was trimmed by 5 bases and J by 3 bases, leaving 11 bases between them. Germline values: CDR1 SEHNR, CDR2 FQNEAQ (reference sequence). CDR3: CASSPAGYYEQYV. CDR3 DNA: TGTGCCAGCAGCCCGGCCGGGTACTACGAGCAGTACGTC.

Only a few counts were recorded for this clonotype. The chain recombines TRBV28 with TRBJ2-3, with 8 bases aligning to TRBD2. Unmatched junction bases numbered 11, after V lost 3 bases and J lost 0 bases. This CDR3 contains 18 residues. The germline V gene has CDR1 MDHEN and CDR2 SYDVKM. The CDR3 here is CASSFERGPSLSTDTQYF. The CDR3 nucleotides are TGTGCCAGCAGTTTCGAGCGGGGGCCAAGCCTGAGCACAGATACGCAGTATTTT.

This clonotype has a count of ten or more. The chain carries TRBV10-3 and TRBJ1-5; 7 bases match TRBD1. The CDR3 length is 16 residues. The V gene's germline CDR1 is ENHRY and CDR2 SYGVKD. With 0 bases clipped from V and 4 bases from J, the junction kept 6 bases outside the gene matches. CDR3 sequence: CAISESGDRVNQPQHF. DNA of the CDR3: TGTGCCATCAGTGAGTCCGGAGACAGGGTAAATCAGCCCCAGCATTTT.

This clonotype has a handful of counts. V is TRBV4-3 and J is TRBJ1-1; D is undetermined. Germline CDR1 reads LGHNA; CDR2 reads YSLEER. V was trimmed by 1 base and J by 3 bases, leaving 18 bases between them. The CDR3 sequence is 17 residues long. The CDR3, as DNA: TGCGCCAGCAGCCAAGCCCCCCAAATGCAGGCCCACACTGAAGCTTTCTTT. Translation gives CASSQAPQMQAHTEAFF.

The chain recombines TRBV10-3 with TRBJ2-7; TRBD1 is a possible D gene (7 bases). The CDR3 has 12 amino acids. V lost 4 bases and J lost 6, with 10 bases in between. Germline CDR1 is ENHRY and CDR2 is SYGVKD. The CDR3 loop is CAISGQGGEQYV. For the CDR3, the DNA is TGTGCCATCAGTGGGCAGGGGGGCGAGCAGTACGTC.